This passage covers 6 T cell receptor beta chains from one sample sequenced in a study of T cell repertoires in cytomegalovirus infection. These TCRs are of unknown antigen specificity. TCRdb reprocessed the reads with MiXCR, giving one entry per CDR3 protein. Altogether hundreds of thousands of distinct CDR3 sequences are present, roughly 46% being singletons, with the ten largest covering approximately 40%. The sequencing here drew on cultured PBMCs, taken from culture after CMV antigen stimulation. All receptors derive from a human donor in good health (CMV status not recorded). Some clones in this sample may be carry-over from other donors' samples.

The CDR3 sequence: CASSLEVAELYNEQFF. The CDR3 DNA sequence: TGTGCCAGCAGCTTAGAGGTGGCGGAGCTATACAATGAGCAGTTCTTC. The gene calls are TRBV7-9 and TRBJ2-1; D is ambiguous. The germline gives CDR1 SEHNR, CDR2 FQNEAQ (reference sequence). This CDR3 contains 16 residues. Trimming left V 1 base short and J 4 bases short, with 14 bases between.

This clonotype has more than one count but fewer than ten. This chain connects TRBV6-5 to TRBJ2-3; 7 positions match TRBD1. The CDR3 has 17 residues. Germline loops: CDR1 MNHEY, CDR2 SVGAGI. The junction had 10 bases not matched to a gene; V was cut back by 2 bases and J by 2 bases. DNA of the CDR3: TGTGCCAGCAGTTACGGGGCTTTTGGGACAGCCACAGATACGCAGTATTTT. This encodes CASSYGAFGTATDTQYF.

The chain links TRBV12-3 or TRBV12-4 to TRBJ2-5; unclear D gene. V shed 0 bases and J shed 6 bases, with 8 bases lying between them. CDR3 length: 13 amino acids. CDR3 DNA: TGTGCCAGCAGTTTAGCGCTTCCCCAGACCCAGTACTTC. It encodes CASSLALPQTQYF.

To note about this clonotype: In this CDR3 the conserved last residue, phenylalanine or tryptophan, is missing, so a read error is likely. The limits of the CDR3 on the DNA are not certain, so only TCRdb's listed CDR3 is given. CDR3 in amino acids: CASSLEVGAATS. This chain joins TRBV11-2 and TRBJ1-2; the table's D call, TRBD1, was not checked against the DNA. Germline CDR1 SGHAT, CDR2 FQNNGV. The CDR3 extends over 12 residues, inclusive of both ends.

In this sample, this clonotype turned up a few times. For the CDR3, the DNA is TGTGCCAGCAGCCCCTCGGGATTCTACGAGCAGTACTTC. Amino acids: CASSPSGFYEQYF. The gene calls are TRBV12-3 or TRBV12-4 and TRBJ2-7, with a possible D match to TRBD2 (5 bases). CDR3 length: 13 residues. With 6 bases removed from V and 3 bases from J, the gap between germline ends came to 12 bases.

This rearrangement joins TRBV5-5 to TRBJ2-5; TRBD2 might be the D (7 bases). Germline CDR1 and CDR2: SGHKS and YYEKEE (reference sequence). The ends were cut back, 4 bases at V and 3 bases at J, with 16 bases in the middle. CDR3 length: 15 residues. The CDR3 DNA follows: TGTGCCAGCAGCCACCGGGAGGCAGGGGAAGAGACCCAGTACTTC. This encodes CASSHREAGEETQYF.